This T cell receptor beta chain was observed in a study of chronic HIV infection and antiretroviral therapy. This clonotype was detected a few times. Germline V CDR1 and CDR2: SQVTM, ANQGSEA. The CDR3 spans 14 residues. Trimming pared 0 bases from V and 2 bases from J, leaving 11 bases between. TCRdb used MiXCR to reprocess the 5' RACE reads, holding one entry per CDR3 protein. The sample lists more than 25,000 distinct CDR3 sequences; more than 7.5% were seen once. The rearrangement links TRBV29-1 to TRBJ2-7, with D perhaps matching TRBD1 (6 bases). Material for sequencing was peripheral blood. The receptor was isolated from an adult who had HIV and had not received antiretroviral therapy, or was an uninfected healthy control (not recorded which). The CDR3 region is CSVEEGRGPYEQYF. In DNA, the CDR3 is TGCAGCGTTGAAGAAGGCAGGGGACCCTACGAGCAGTACTTC.